Listed below are T cell receptor beta chains from one sample, sequenced in a study of graft-versus-host responses after intestinal transplantation. TCRdb's copy holds only in-frame clones and misses some; the assay was immunoSEQ multiplex PCR. The repertoire holds 50,000 to 75,000 clones, with 75% to 90% as singletons. Sequenced here: ileum tissue, sampled more than 350 days after transplant. These receptors were obtained from a human patient who received an intestinal transplant, so some T cells may come from the graft donor. Each CDR3 is given with its conserved first and last residue. D genes are given only for firm matches. Clone size is not always given. Where it is, it says once, few, many or a class for expanded clones.

size,D,V,J,DNA,CDR3
.,TRBD1,TRBV6-6,TRBJ1-1,TGTGCCAGCAGTGGACAGGGAAAGAGGGCGAACACTGAAGCTTTCTTT,CASSGQGKRANTEAFF
once,TRBD1,TRBV7-9,TRBJ2-3,TGTGCCAGCAGGGGGACAGGACGCACAGATACGCAGTATTTT,CASRGTGRTDTQYF
.,TRBD1,TRBV11-3,TRBJ1-2,TGTGCCAGAGACCTGGACAGGGAAGACTATGGCTACACCTTC,CARDLDREDYGYTF
.,.,TRBV7-9,TRBJ1-1,TGTGCCAGCAGCCCTCCCCGGGGCGCGGGGACTGAAGCTTTCTTT,CASSPPRGAGTEAFF
once,.,TRBV5-1,TRBJ1-3,TGCGCCAGCAGCCCACGGACGGCTAATGGAAACACCATATATTTT,CASSPRTANGNTIYF
.,TRBD1,TRBV29-1,TRBJ2-2,TGCAGCGTTGAAGACGCTGACAGGGGGAACACCGGGGAGCTGTTTTTT,CSVEDADRGNTGELFF
once,TRBD2,TRBV9,TRBJ2-3,TGTGCCAGCAGCGTAGAAGGTCTAGCGGGAGGGCCAGAGGCAGATACGCAGTATTTT,CASSVEGLAGGPEADTQYF
.,.,TRBV11-2,TRBJ2-4,TGTGCCAGCCTCAATCGGCTAGCCAAAAACATTCAGTACTTC,CASLNRLAKNIQYF
.,.,TRBV4-2,TRBJ2-1,TGTGCCAGCAGCCAAGATTCGGATATTGTCGGTGAGCAGTTCTTC,CASSQDSDIVGEQFF
once,TRBD1,TRBV4-1,TRBJ2-7,TGCGCCAGCAGCCAACTAACGGGACAGGGAAAGTCCGAGCAGTACTTC,CASSQLTGQGKSEQYF
few,.,TRBV7-9,TRBJ2-7,TGTGCCAGCAGTGACTGGTTCTACGAGCAGTACTTC,CASSDWFYEQYF
.,.,TRBV25-1,TRBJ2-1,TGTGCCACCTTTGATCCTCTAGTGAATGAGCAGTTCTTC,CATFDPLVNEQFF
.,.,TRBV2,TRBJ2-7,TGTGCCAGCAGCGACGGGGGTAGCTCCTACGAGCAGTACTTC,CASSDGGSSYEQYF
medium-sized,.,TRBV6-1,TRBJ1-2,TGTGCCAGCAGTGACCCCGACAGCATCTATGGCTACACCTTC,CASSDPDSIYGYTF
.,.,TRBV5-3,TRBJ1-2,TGTGCCGGCCCTGACAGAGACAACGATGGCTACACCTTC,CAGPDRDNDGYTF
.,TRBD1,TRBV7-3,TRBJ2-1,TGTGCCAGCAGCTATCTGGGACAGGGGGCCAATGAGCAGTTCTTC,CASSYLGQGANEQFF
.,.,TRBV7-2,TRBJ2-7,TGTGCCAGCAGCACGTGGGGTTACTACGAGCAGTACTTC,CASSTWGYYEQYF
.,TRBD1,TRBV7-9,TRBJ1-2,TGTGCCAGCAGCTCGACAGGGTCTTACTATGGCTACACCTTC,CASSSTGSYYGYTF
.,TRBD2,TRBV4-1,TRBJ2-7,TGCGCCAGCAGCCCTTTCACTGGCGGGGGGGATTCCTACGAGCAGTACTTC,CASSPFTGGGDSYEQYF
.,.,TRBV4-1,TRBJ2-4,TGCGCCAGCAGCCAAGTTCACTTCCCAAAAAACATTCAGTACTTC,CASSQVHFPKNIQYF